This T cell receptor beta chain was found in a study of blood T cell repertoires in COVID-19. Whole-study context: Sites across the United States, Italy and Spain contributed samples from acute and convalescent COVID-19. Sample material is recorded as cDNA or gDNA derived from T cells, B-cell-depleted T cells, or PBMCs.

This CDR3 has 18 amino acids. Trimming took 0 bases from V and 0 from J, leaving 18 bases between them. Germline V CDR1 and CDR2: SGHNT, YYREEE (reference sequence). As processed by the authors: Estimated nucleated cell counts came from reference gene primer amplification. Data came from immunoSEQ multiplex PCR; TCRdb stores just in-frame clones and leaves some out. For V, J and clone size, that table is used; D and trimming come from the DNA. Among about 56,000 clones listed, roughly 90% were seen once. This clone was picked up one time. Material: peripheral blood. This TCR derives from a man aged 45-65 years with active COVID-19. The chain links TRBV5-4 to TRBJ1-1, with D possibly being TRBD1 (5 bases). CDR3 residues: CASSLAETAILLNTEAFF. The CDR3 DNA is TGTGCCAGCAGCTTGGCCGAGACAGCTATTTTGCTGAACACTGAAGCTTTCTTT.